The next 3 T cell receptor beta chains were all read from a single sample in a study of shared clonotypes between healthy human individuals. The protocol was immunoSEQ multiplex PCR, while the TCRdb copy is restricted to in-frame clones and leaves out a portion. The table includes a few million clones, approximately 93% detected once. What was sequenced was naive CD4+ T cells from PBMCs. The subset was: CD45RA+ positively selected. All receptors come from a man between 18 and 29 years old in good health. Some clones in this sample may be carry-over from other donors' samples.

This chain uses TRBV28 with TRBJ2-7, with TRBD2 identical over 7 bases. CDR1 and CDR2 from the germline V gene are MDHEN and SYDVKM. Trimming cost V 7 bases and J 5 bases; bases outside gene matches: 20. The CDR3 runs to 17 residues. CDR3: CASIPSSALGRADEQYF. Written as DNA, the CDR3 is TGTGCCAGCATCCCTTCATCCGCTTTAGGGAGGGCCGACGAGCAGTACTTC.

The sample holds one count of this clone. The chain joins TRBV4-1 to TRBJ1-1; 10 positions agree with TRBD1. This CDR3 has 13 amino acids. The V and J ends lost 6 bases and 10 bases, in that order; junction bases with no gene match: 8. Germline loops: CDR1 MGHRA, CDR2 YSYEKL. The CDR3 DNA reads TGCGCCAGCAGGGGACAGGGGTTTGTGGTAGCTTTCTTT. Translation: CASRGQGFVVAFF.

The chain is built from TRBV5-1 and TRBJ2-7, with D hard to call. V shed 0 bases and J shed 3 bases, with 13 bases lying between them. The CDR3 totals 15 residues. Germline lookup yields CDR1 SGHRS and CDR2 YFSETQ. CDR3 coding DNA: TGCGCCAGCAGCTTGGCCATAGGAACAAACTACGAGCAGTACTTC. It yields the protein CASSLAIGTNYEQYF.